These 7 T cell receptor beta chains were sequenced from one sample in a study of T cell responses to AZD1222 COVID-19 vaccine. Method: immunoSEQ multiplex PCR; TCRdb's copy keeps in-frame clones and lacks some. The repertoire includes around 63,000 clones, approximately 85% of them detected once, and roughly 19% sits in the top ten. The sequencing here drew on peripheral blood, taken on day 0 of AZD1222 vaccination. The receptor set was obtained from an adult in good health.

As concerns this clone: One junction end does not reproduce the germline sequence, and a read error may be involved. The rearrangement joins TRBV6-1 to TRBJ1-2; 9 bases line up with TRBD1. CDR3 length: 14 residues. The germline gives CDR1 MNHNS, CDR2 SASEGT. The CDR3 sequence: CASREAGTGLGYTF. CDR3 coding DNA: TGTGCCAGCAGGGAAGCCGGGACAGGGCTTGGCTACACCTTC.

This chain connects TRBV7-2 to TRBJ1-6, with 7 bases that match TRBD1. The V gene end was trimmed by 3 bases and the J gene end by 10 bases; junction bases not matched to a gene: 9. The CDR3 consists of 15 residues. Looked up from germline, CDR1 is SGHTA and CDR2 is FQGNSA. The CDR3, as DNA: TGTGCCAGCAGCTTCGGAGGGGGCAGGGGATCACCCCTCCACTTT. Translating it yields CASSFGGGRGSPLHF.

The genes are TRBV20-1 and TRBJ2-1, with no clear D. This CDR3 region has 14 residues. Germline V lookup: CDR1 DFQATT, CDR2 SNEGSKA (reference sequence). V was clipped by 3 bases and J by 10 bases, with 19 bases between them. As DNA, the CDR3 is TGCAGTGCTAGTTTGGGGATGGCGGTACGGGAGCAGTTCTTC. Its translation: CSASLGMAVREQFF.

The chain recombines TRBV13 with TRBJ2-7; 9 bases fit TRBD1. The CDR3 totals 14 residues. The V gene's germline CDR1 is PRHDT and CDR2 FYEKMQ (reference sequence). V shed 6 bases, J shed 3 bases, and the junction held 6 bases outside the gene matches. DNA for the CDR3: TGTGCCAGCAGACCCGGGACAGGGAACTACGAGCAGTACTTC. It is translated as CASRPGTGNYEQYF.

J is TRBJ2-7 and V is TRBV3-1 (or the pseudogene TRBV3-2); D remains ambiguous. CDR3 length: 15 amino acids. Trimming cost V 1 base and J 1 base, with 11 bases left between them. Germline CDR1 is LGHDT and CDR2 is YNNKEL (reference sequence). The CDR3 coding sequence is TGTGCCAGCAGCCAAGGGAATACAGAGTCCTACGAGCAGTACTTC. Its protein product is CASSQGNTESYEQYF.

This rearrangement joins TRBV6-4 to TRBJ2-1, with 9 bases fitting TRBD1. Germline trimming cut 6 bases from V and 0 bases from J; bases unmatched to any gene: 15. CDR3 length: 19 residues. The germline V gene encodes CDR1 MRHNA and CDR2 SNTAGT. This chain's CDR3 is CASSMGQGSAASSYNEQFF. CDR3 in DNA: TGTGCCAGCAGCATGGGACAGGGTTCAGCCGCAAGCTCCTACAATGAGCAGTTCTTC.

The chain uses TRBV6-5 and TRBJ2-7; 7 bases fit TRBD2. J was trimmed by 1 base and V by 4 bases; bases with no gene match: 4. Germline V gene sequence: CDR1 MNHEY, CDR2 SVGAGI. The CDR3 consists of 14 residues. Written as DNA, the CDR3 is TGTGCCAGCAGTTCAGCGGGGAGGTCCTACGAGCAGTACTTC. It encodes CASSSAGRSYEQYF.